The clone carrying this T cell receptor (beta chain) came up many times. The antigen remains unidentified. Stable disease denoted Graves' hyperthyroidism without ophthalmopathy progression within 18 months. Exclusion of a patient resulted from uncontrolled infection, other autoimmune disease, pregnancy or lactation. Cells are PBMCs isolated from around 9.4 ml of fresh blood. Amplification of TCR beta CDR3 regions used RNA as the template. First-round RT-PCR of the TCR CDR3 relied on the HTBI primer set. TCRdb recomputed calls from the multiplex PCR reads with MiXCR, one row per CDR3 protein. This sample has approximately 510,000 distinct CDR3 sequences, with around 20% found just once. CDR1 and CDR2 from the germline V gene are SGHVS and FQNEAQ. Trimming took 1 base from V and 4 from J, leaving 10 bases between them. This CDR3 is built from 14 residues. This specimen comes from a study of T cells in Graves' hyperthyroidism and ophthalmopathy.

General study points: Model-based prediction identified ophthalmopathy a median 6.5 months prior to its onset.

The chain combines TRBV7-8 with TRBJ1-1; tentatively, D is TRBD1 (5 bases). This receptor was taken from a man between 18 and 29 years old with Graves' hyperthyroidism. What was sequenced was blood. The CDR3 protein is CASSLGGDSTEAFF. The CDR3 DNA follows: TGTGCCAGCAGCTTAGGGGGGGATAGCACTGAAGCTTTCTTT.